This T cell receptor beta chain was identified during a study of response to subunit inactivated influenza vaccine (dated by TCRdb to 2017 to 2018). At the level of the whole study: Deep quantitative T cell receptor repertoire profiling was used in the study to track responses to a trivalent subunit inactivated influenza vaccine.

What the study reported, not specific to this receptor: It was suggested by the authors that each seasonal influenza vaccination may recruit only a limited number of new T cells.

This clonotype was counted once. Its antigen has not been determined. Qualities for individual bases were not recorded, and no much larger clone is one base off. A single read offers scant evidence. Including the terminal cysteine and phenylalanine, the CDR3 comprises 15 residues. The only DNA kept is the CDR3, 45 bases in frame from the first base. From the germline V gene (reference sequence), CDR1 is DFQATT and CDR2 is SNEGSKA. Trimming removed 8 bases from V and 0 bases from J, leaving 17 bases between the germline ends. Library generation was performed with RT-PCR. The listed sequencing device is Illumina HiSeq 2500. The public reads were quality trimmed at Q25 with fastp and then assembled into clones with MiXCR by TCRdb, keeping productive beta chains. All rows with the same CDR3 protein become a single entry with the most common DNA and genes. The sample table lists hundreds of thousands of distinct CDR3 sequences, 7.6% of them with a count of one. Over 10% of the sample comes from the top ten.

Recombination linked TRBV20-1 to TRBJ2-1; the D segment could be TRBD2, given 6 matching bases. This clonotype was obtained from a man aged 45 to 70 who received an inactivated influenza vaccine. Donor details come from another sample of the same person, matched by shared clones. The sample in question was PBMCs from blood, obtained roughly 24 months after vaccination. At the DNA level, the sequence is TGCAGTCCTATACCGCGGGGAAGCTCCTACAATGAGCAGTTCTTC. Translated, this is CSPIPRGSSYNEQFF.